Shown below are 16 T cell receptor beta chains from a single sample sequenced in a study of cytomegalovirus exposure and HLA in healthy donors (dated by TCRdb to 2015 to 2018). Library creation used the immunoSEQ multiplex PCR assay. The multiplex PCR relied on a mix of 60 forward primers for TCR Vbeta segments and 13 reverse primers for TCR Jbeta segments. This is the immuneACCESS table as TCRdb keeps it, with only in-frame sequences that have V and J called. A part of the clones is gone; compared with another copy, unresolved V genes explain less than half, and the rest is unexplained. Within this sample are around 180,000 clones, with approximately 80% of them counted one time only. The top ten clonotypes cover around 2.1% of the sample. The material sequenced was PBMCs. All receptors derive from a woman aged 18-35 years in good health and CMV-seropositive.

The V and J genes are TRBV11-3 and TRBJ1-1, with 12 bases lining up with TRBD1. Germline values: CDR1 SGHNT, CDR2 YENEEA. The CDR3 is 17 residues long. V lost 6 bases to trimming and J lost 4 bases; unmatched junction nucleotides: 12. The CDR3 protein is CASRAREGQGAGTEAFF. The CDR3 bases are TGTGCCAGCAGAGCAAGGGAGGGACAGGGGGCGGGCACTGAAGCTTTCTTT.

The chain couples TRBV6-6 to TRBJ2-3; TRBD2 agrees at 10 bases. Trimming at V came to 2 bases and at J to 1 base, leaving 3 bases not matched to a gene. Per germline, CDR1 MNHNY and CDR2 SVGAGI (reference sequence). The CDR3 totals 16 residues. This CDR3 is CASSYTLAGGTDTQYF. The CDR3 DNA reads TGTGCCAGCAGTTACACCCTAGCGGGGGGCACAGATACGCAGTATTTT.

This chain joins TRBV6-5 and TRBJ1-2; D possibly corresponds to TRBD1 (5 bases). This CDR3 is 13 amino acids long. Germline V gives CDR1 MNHEY, CDR2 SVGAGI. Trimming cost V 6 bases and J 7 bases, with 15 bases left between them. The CDR3 coding sequence is TGTGCCAGCAGCCCCCGACAGTATGGTGGCTACACCTTC. Translated, it gives CASSPRQYGGYTF.

V is TRBV6-4 and J is TRBJ2-5, with D uncertain. CDR1 is MRHNA and CDR2 is SNTAGT in the germline V gene. V lost 4 bases to trimming and J lost 1 base, with 13 bases between them. The CDR3 has 15 residues. The chain's CDR3 is CASSVEDGPQETQYF. The CDR3, as DNA: TGTGCCAGCAGTGTCGAGGATGGCCCCCAAGAGACCCAGTACTTC.

This chain connects TRBV5-1 to TRBJ1-1, with TRBD1 matching over 8 bases. Losses at the gene ends were 3 bases for V and 0 bases for J; bases not matched to a gene: 1. This CDR3 spans 14 amino acids. CDR1 and CDR2 from the germline V gene are SGHRS and YFSETQ. The CDR3 loop reads CASSSGQVNTEAFF. The DNA of the CDR3 is TGCGCCAGCAGCTCGGGACAGGTGAACACTGAAGCTTTCTTT. Looking up the rest from reference TRBV5-1 and TRBJ1-1 gives the full variable domain: KAGVTQTPRYLIKTRGQQVTLSCSPISGHRSVSWYQQTPGQGLQFLFEYFSETQRNKGNFPGRFSGRQFSNSRSEMNVSTLELGDSALYLCASSSGQVNTEAFFGQGTRLTVV.

CDR3 region: CASSLFKTEAFF. In DNA, the CDR3 is TGTGCCAGCAGCTTATTTAAAACAGAAGCTTTCTTT. The J gene is TRBJ1-1, the V gene TRBV7-9; no definite D call. Germline V gene lookup returns CDR1 SEHNR and CDR2 FQNEAQ (reference sequence). Trimming left V 2 bases short and J 8 bases short, with 9 bases between. The CDR3 sequence is 12 residues long.

The genes are TRBV18 and TRBJ1-1; D remains ambiguous. This CDR3 region has 13 residues. V gave up 4 bases and J gave up 1 base, with 7 bases separating them. Germline values: CDR1 KGHSH, CDR2 LQKENI. This chain's CDR3 is CASSLSGNTEAFF. Written as DNA, the CDR3 is TGTGCCAGCTCACTGTCGGGGAACACTGAAGCTTTCTTT.

The rearrangement joins TRBV28 to TRBJ2-1; TRBD2 matches at 10 bases. The CDR3 is 17 residues long. CDR1 and CDR2 from the germline V gene are MDHEN and SYDVKM. Trimming at V came to 5 bases and at J to 6 bases, leaving 13 bases not matched to a gene. CDR3 DNA sequence: TGTGCCAGCAGTGTCCCTAGCCCTAGCGGGGGTCCCAATGAGCAGTTCTTC. As protein: CASSVPSPSGGPNEQFF.

The chain is built from TRBV4-1 and TRBJ1-6; TRBD1 aligns across 9 bases. The CDR3 loop spans 16 amino acids. Germline V gene sequence: CDR1 MGHRA, CDR2 YSYEKL. V lost 0 bases, J lost 9 bases, and 6 bases stayed unmatched. The CDR3 reads CASSQDAGQGGSPLHF. The CDR3 DNA reads as TGCGCCAGCAGCCAAGATGCGGGACAGGGAGGTTCACCCCTCCACTTT.

The chain has TRBV2 and TRBJ2-5, with TRBD1 identical over 8 bases. V gave up 6 bases and J gave up 1 base; unmatched junction bases: 7. Germline CDR1 is SNHLY and CDR2 is FYNNEI. The CDR3 runs to 15 residues. DNA for the CDR3: TGTGCCAGCAGCGAGGGACAGGCGTTCCAAGAGACCCAGTACTTC. This codes for CASSEGQAFQETQYF.

The chain joins TRBV2 to TRBJ1-6; the match to TRBD1 covers 8 bases. V was clipped by 8 bases and J by 8 bases; unmatched bases: 11. The germline V gene encodes CDR1 SNHLY and CDR2 FYNNEI. The CDR3 extends over 15 amino acids. This CDR3 is CASCETGQEYSPLHF. The CDR3 nucleotides read TGTGCCAGCTGCGAAACGGGACAGGAATATTCACCCCTCCACTTT.

The CDR3 spells CASSDLTGLPSTDTQYF. The DNA for the CDR3 is TGTGCCAGCAGTGATTTGACAGGACTGCCTTCCACAGATACGCAGTATTTT. The chain uses TRBV6-1 and TRBJ2-3, with D perhaps matching TRBD1 (6 bases). The CDR3 totals 17 residues. Germline CDR1 and CDR2: MNHNS and SASEGT. The V and J ends lost 3 bases and 2 bases respectively, with 18 bases between them.

The chain carries TRBV6-4 and TRBJ2-1; 11 bases align to TRBD2. V lost 4 bases and J lost 5; bases outside the gene matches: 1. The CDR3 has 14 residues. Germline assignment: CDR1 MRHNA and CDR2 SNTAGT. Written as DNA, the CDR3 is TGTGCCAGCAGTGGACTAGCGGGGAACAATGAGCAGTTCTTC. Amino acids: CASSGLAGNNEQFF.

The rearrangement links TRBV27 to TRBJ1-5; TRBD1 is a possible D gene (5 bases). Trimming cost V 1 base and J 1 base, with 14 bases left between them. The CDR3 length is 17 residues. Germline-derived CDR1 and CDR2 are MNHEY and SMNVEV (reference sequence). The CDR3 DNA reads TGTGCCAGCAGTTTATACTCAGGGCTCGGGAGCAATCAGCCCCAGCATTTT. Amino acid sequence: CASSLYSGLGSNQPQHF.

With respect to this clone: In the same sample, other DNA sequences code for this CDR3. The CDR3: CASSYSTGDSPLHF. CDR3 DNA: TGTGCCAGCAGTTACTCGACAGGGGATTCACCCCTCCACTTT. The chain recombines TRBV6-5 with TRBJ1-6, with 8 bases lining up with TRBD1. V trimming: 0 bases; J trimming: 8 bases; junction bases outside the gene matches: 0. Germline V gives CDR1 MNHEY, CDR2 SVGAGI. CDR3 length equals 14 residues.

The chain carries TRBV12-5 and TRBJ1-3; tentatively, D is TRBD1 (6 bases). The CDR3 is 15 amino acids. The V and J ends lost 0 bases and 4 bases respectively, with 10 bases between them. Germline V lookup: CDR1 LGHNT, CDR2 FRNRAP. DNA for the CDR3: TGTGCTAGTGGTTTGGTAATAGGACAGGGAAACACCATATATTTT. It codes for CASGLVIGQGNTIYF. Full variable domain (remainder filled in from reference TRBV12-5 and TRBJ1-3): DARVTQTPRHKVTEMGQEVTMRCQPILGHNTVFWYRQTMMQGLELLAYFRNRAPLDDSGMPKDRFSAEMPDATLATLKIQPSEPRDSAVYFCASGLVIGQGNTIYFGEGSWLTVV.